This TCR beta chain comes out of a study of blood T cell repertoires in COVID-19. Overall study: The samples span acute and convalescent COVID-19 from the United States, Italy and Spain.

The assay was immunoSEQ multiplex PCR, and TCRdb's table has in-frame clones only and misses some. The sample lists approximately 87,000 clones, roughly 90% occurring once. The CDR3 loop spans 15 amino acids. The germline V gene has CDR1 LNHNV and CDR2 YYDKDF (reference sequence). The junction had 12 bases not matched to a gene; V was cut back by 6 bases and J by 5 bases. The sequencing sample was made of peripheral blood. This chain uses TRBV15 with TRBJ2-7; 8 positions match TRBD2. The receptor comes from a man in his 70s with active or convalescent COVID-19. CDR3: CATSWGAGVSHEQYF. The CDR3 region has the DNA TGTGCCACCAGTTGGGGAGCGGGAGTTTCTCACGAGCAGTACTTC. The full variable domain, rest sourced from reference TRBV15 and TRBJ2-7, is DAMVIQNPRYQVTQFGKPVTLSCSQTLNHNVMYWYQQKSSQAPKLLFHYYDKDFNNEADTPDNFQSRRPNTSFCFLDIRSPGLGDTAMYLCATSWGAGVSHEQYFGPGTRLTVT.